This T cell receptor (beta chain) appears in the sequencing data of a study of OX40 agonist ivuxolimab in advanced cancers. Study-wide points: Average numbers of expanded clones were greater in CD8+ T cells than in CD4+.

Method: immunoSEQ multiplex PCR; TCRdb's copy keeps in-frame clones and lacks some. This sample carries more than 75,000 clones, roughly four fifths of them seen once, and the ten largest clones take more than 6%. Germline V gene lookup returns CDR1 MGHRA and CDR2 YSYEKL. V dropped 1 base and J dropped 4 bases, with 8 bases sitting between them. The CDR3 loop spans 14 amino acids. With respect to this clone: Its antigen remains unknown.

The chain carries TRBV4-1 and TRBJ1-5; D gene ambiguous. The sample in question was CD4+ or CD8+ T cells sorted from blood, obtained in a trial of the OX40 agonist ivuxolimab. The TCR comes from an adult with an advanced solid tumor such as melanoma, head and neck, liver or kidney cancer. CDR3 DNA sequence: TGCGCCAGCAGCCAAGTTTCTGGAAATCAGCCCCAGCATTTT. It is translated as CASSQVSGNQPQHF.